Each of the 10 T cell receptor beta chains below was sequenced from the same sample in a study of identical twins. Using its own MiXCR run on the 5' RACE reads, TCRdb lists one record per CDR3 protein. The sample has some 1,700,000 distinct CDR3 sequences, 32% seen once. Sequencing input: cord blood. These receptors were collected from a newborn girl in good health.

This clonotype was seen only a few times. The genes are TRBV7-2 and TRBJ2-4; 7 bases align to TRBD1. The J call is doubtful: the DNA matches TRBJ2-7 better. The CDR3 is 14 residues long. Looked up from germline, CDR1 is SGHTA and CDR2 is FQGNSA. CDR3 sequence (DNA): TGTGCCAGCAGCTTAACCACAGGGGCCTACGAGCAGTACTTC. This gives the protein CASSLTTGAYEQYF.

Only a few counts were recorded for this clonotype. The chain carries TRBV5-1 and TRBJ2-3, with a tentative D call TRBD1 (5 bases). Germline CDR1 and CDR2: SGHRS and YFSETQ. CDR3 length equals 16 residues. Trimming took off 0 bases at V and 1 base at J, with 12 bases between the two ends. As DNA, the CDR3 is TGCGCCAGCAGCTTGGCCGCAGGGATCCGCACAGATACGCAGTATTTT. This sequence encodes CASSLAAGIRTDTQYF. Variable domain in full (rest from reference TRBV5-1 and TRBJ2-3): KAGVTQTPRYLIKTRGQQVTLSCSPISGHRSVSWYQQTPGQGLQFLFEYFSETQRNKGNFPGRFSGRQFSNSRSEMNVSTLELGDSALYLCASSLAAGIRTDTQYFGPGTRLTVL.

This clonotype was found a few times. This chain connects TRBV10-3 to TRBJ1-1; TRBD1 agrees at 8 bases. The V gene end was trimmed by 2 bases and the J gene end by 9 bases; junction bases not matched to a gene: 2. Germline CDR1 ENHRY, CDR2 SYGVKD. The CDR3 spans 12 residues. CDR3: CAISEGQGQAFF. The CDR3, as DNA: TGTGCCATCAGTGAGGGACAGGGTCAAGCTTTCTTT.

In its sample, this clonotype was seen many times. The chain links TRBV7-2 to TRBJ1-2; 7 nucleotides match TRBD1. This CDR3 spans 15 amino acids. The V gene end was trimmed by 5 bases and the J gene end by 2 bases; junction bases not matched to a gene: 8. Germline V gene sequence: CDR1 SGHTA, CDR2 FQGNSA. The CDR3 sequence: CASSSGQASNYGYTF. The CDR3 DNA is TGTGCCAGCAGCAGTGGACAGGCCTCAAACTATGGCTACACCTTC.

This chain links TRBV29-1 with TRBJ2-7, with D perhaps assigned TRBD1 or TRBD2 (5 bases each). The V and J ends lost 3 bases and 3 bases respectively, with 12 bases between them. The CDR3 extends over 13 amino acids. CDR1 is SQVTM and CDR2 is ANQGSEA in the germline V gene. CDR3 coding DNA: TGCAGCGTTGATCAGGGACCCCTCTACGAGCAGTACTTC. Amino acid sequence: CSVDQGPLYEQYF.

The gene calls are TRBV20-1 and TRBJ2-1, with 10 bases that match TRBD2. From germline, CDR1 is DFQATT and CDR2 SNEGSKA (reference sequence). J was trimmed by 8 bases and V by 6 bases; bases with no gene match: 16. CDR3 length equals 16 residues. CDR3 in amino acids: CSARPMTSGRAHEQFF. In nucleotides, the CDR3 is TGCAGTGCCAGACCCATGACTAGCGGGCGGGCGCATGAGCAGTTCTTC.

The sample holds a few counts of this clonotype. The chain employs TRBV4-2 and TRBJ2-7, with 8 bases fitting TRBD1. There are 16 residues in the CDR3. Germline CDR1 and CDR2: LGHNA and YNFKEQ. V shed 2 bases, J shed 4 bases, and the junction held 10 bases outside the gene matches. CDR3 sequence (DNA): TGTGCCAGCAGCCAACCGACCGGGACAGGCTATTACGAGCAGTACTTC. Translating gives CASSQPTGTGYYEQYF.

The gene calls are TRBV28 and TRBJ1-1; D call uncertain. This CDR3 has 17 amino acids. Trimming removed 6 bases at V and 0 bases at J, with 20 bases between. CDR1 is MDHEN, CDR2 SYDVKM, per germline. The DNA of the CDR3 is TGTGCCAGCAGGCCCTTCACCGGACGGGCCATGAACACTGAAGCTTTCTTT. Encoded protein: CASRPFTGRAMNTEAFF.

The chain joins TRBV7-8 to TRBJ2-5; the match to TRBD2 covers 7 bases. Germline V gene lookup returns CDR1 SGHVS and CDR2 FQNEAQ. This CDR3 region has 17 residues. After removal of 4 bases from V and 0 bases from J, the junction contained 11 bases not matched to a gene. The DNA of the CDR3 is TGTGCCAGCAGCTCACGTCCGGGACTAAAGTACCAAGAGACCCAGTACTTC. Translating it yields CASSSRPGLKYQETQYF.

The V call is TRBV7-2, the J call TRBJ2-7; the D gene is possibly TRBD1 (6 bases). The CDR3 length is 15 residues. V was clipped by 3 bases and J by 3 bases, with 15 bases between them. In germline, CDR1 is SGHTA, CDR2 FQGNSA. The CDR3 protein is CASSFLQGRGYEQYF. CDR3 bases: TGTGCCAGCAGCTTCCTTCAGGGGCGCGGCTACGAGCAGTACTTC.